This T cell receptor (beta chain) was observed in a study of cytomegalovirus exposure and HLA in healthy donors. Primers included in the PCR were 60 Vbeta and 13 Jbeta primers. The data were produced by immunoSEQ multiplex PCR, yet TCRdb's version contains in-frame clones alone and is incomplete. The sample has 90,000 to 150,000 clones; about 8.6% are singletons. In its sample, this clone was seen a few times. V gave up 5 bases and J gave up 10 bases, with 15 bases separating them. Germline CDR1 and CDR2: MRHNA and SNTAGT. The CDR3 runs 13 residues. The origin of this receptor is a woman aged 40-49 years in good health and CMV-seropositive. Sequenced material: PBMCs. The chain uses TRBV6-4 and TRBJ2-1; D is undetermined. CDR3 bases: TGTGCCAGCAGTCGGCAGGAACGTTTAGAGCAGTTCTTC. Amino acids: CASSRQERLEQFF.